The rows below give T cell receptor beta chains drawn from one sample of a study of siplizumab effects on memory and regulatory T cells. Measured with immunoSEQ multiplex PCR; TCRdb has only the in-frame clones, and not every one. In the table there are about 75,000 clones, roughly 93% of which are singletons. The sample comprised CD8+ T cells sorted from blood. The receptors were sampled from a human donor in good health. The CDR3 runs from the conserved cysteine through the conserved F or W. Fields, in order: J gene, V gene, D gene, clone size, CDR3 DNA, CDR3 protein. The D gene is left open where the match is weak. Rows may omit the clone size; those that give it use once, few, many or a size class.

J gene: TRBJ1-2; V gene: TRBV7-9; D gene: -; clone size: few; CDR3 DNA: TGTGCCAGCAGCTTTGATCATCCCTACACCTTC; CDR3 protein: CASSFDHPYTF
J gene: TRBJ2-5; V gene: TRBV19; D gene: TRBD1; clone size: -; CDR3 DNA: TGTGCCAGTAGTACGACAGGGTTGGGCCAAGAGACCCAGTACTTC; CDR3 protein: CASSTTGLGQETQYF
J gene: TRBJ2-7; V gene: TRBV9; D gene: -; clone size: -; CDR3 DNA: TGTGCCAGCAGCGTAGGGGACCACTACGAGCAGTACTTC; CDR3 protein: CASSVGDHYEQYF
J gene: TRBJ1-1; V gene: TRBV6-1; D gene: TRBD1; clone size: -; CDR3 DNA: TGTGCCTCGACAGGGGCCACTGAAGCTTTCTTT; CDR3 protein: CASTGATEAFF
J gene: TRBJ1-1; V gene: TRBV9; D gene: -; clone size: -; CDR3 DNA: TGTGCCAGCAGCGTAGGTGCGGCAGGGATAAACACTGAAGCTTTCTTT; CDR3 protein: CASSVGAAGINTEAFF
J gene: TRBJ1-1; V gene: TRBV4-3; D gene: -; clone size: -; CDR3 DNA: TGCGCCAGCAGCCAAGATCGCGGGGGGACTGAAGCTTTCTTT; CDR3 protein: CASSQDRGGTEAFF
J gene: TRBJ1-2; V gene: TRBV30; D gene: -; clone size: -; CDR3 DNA: TGTGCCTGGAGTGTCGGGACTGGCCCCGTTTATGGCTACACCTTC; CDR3 protein: CAWSVGTGPVYGYTF
J gene: TRBJ2-7; V gene: TRBV5-1; D gene: TRBD1; clone size: -; CDR3 DNA: TGCGCCAGCAGCAGTCCCCGGGACAGGGCCTACGAGCAGTACTTC; CDR3 protein: CASSSPRDRAYEQYF
J gene: TRBJ1-1; V gene: TRBV5-1; D gene: -; clone size: -; CDR3 DNA: TGCGCCAGCAGCTTACTTATTTGGGGTTTTGAAGCTTTCTTT; CDR3 protein: CASSLLIWGFEAFF
J gene: TRBJ2-7; V gene: TRBV6-1; D gene: -; clone size: -; CDR3 DNA: TGTGCCAGCAGTGAACTCATCACCGGGACATCAGCCGAGCAGTACTTC; CDR3 protein: CASSELITGTSAEQYF
J gene: TRBJ1-1; V gene: TRBV2; D gene: -; clone size: -; CDR3 DNA: TGTGCCAGCAGTGAAGCGGGTTGGGGCAATTCTGAAGCTTTCTTT; CDR3 protein: CASSEAGWGNSEAFF